This paragraph reports one TCR beta chain. Its antigen remains unknown. Unique molecular identifiers were used in preparing the TCRbeta library. MiXCR, run by TCRdb on the PCR reads, gives a single entry per CDR3 protein. The data contain approximately 650,000 distinct CDR3 sequences, less than 15% of them singletons. This CDR3 spans 16 amino acids. J lost 7 bases, V lost 3 bases, and 12 bases had no gene match. Germline V gene data show CDR1 as KGHDR and CDR2 as SFDVKD. This record comes from a study of T-cell reconstitution after alpha-beta-depleted transplantation in children. Study-level findings and limits: Reports say that about two months after transplant, the alpha-beta T cells came out of several hundred graft clones that had expanded. Newly made T cells mostly supplied T-cell counts and diversity one year after transplant. Elevated TCRbeta diversity at day 60 was traced, in some patients, to surviving recipient T cells and thymic progenitors.

The chain employs TRBV24-1 and TRBJ2-5, with TRBD1 matching over 8 bases. The clonotype was recovered from a girl aged 2 to 9 with congenital amegakaryocytic thrombocytopenia, due to receive a stem cell transplant. Source: PBMCs, taken before TCRalphabeta/CD19-depleted stem cell transplant. The CDR3 coding sequence is TGTGCCACCAGTGATCCTATCCAGGGGGCGAGGGGGACCCAGTACTTC. This sequence encodes CATSDPIQGARGTQYF.